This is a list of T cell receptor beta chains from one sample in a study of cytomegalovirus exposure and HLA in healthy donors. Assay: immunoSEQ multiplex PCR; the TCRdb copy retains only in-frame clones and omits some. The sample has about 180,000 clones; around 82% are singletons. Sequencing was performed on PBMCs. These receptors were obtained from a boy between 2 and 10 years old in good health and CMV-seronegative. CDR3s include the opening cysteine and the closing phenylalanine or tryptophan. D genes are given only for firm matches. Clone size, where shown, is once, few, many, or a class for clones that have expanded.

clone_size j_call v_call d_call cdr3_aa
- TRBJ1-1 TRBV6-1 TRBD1 CAAGWDRGLGTEAFF
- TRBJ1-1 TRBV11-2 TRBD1 CASSLDIGTGVWAEAFF
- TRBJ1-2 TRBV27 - CASSFLGGGYTF
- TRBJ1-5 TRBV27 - CASSSGISNQPQHF
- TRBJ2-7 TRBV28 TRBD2 CASSSDSGTSGRADYEQYF
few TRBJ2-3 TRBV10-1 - CASKPQGTDTQYF
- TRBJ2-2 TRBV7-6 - CASSLGLARVNTGELFF
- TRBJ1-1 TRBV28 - CASSLNRALNTEAFF
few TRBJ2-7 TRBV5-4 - CASSPGSSYEQYF
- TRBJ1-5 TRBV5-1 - CASSLSGGMNQPQHF
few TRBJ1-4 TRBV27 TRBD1 CASSEDRHNEKLFF
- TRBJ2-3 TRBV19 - CASTVTDADTQYF
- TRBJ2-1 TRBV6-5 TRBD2 CASSYGGLAGWEQFF
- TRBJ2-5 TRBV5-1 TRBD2 CASSLSGRPFNEYF
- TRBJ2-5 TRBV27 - CASSLSVRPQRAFQETQYF
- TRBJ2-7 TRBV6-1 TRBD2 CASSERASGSYEQYF
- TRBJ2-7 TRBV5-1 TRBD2 CASSFASGTYEQYF
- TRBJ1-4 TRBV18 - CASSFQGHFNEKLFF
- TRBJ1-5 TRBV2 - CASSVYSNQPQHF
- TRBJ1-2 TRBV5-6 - CASSLGRRGGYTF
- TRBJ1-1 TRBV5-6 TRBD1 CASSLLRDRAPNTEAFF
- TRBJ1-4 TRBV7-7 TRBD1 CASSPGGGTNEKLFF
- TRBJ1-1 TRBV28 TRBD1 CASSLADRKANTEAFF
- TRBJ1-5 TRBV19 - CASSFASNSNQPQHF
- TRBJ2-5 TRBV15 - CATSTQLKETQYF
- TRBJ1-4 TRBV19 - CASSMERGEKLFF
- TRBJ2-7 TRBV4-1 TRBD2 CASSQVPSGGLYEQYF
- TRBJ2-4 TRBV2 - CASSVADIQYF
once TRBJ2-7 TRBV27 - CASSFRGSSYEQYF
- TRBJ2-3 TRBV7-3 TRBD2 CASSSSPAGGSGGTDTQYF
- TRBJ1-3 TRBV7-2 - CASSLVQGSGNTIYF
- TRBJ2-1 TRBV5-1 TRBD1 CASTMDVGDRGSNEQFF
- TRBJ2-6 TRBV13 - CASSLRSAGRPSGANVLTF
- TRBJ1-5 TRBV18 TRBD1 CASSLAGTGGRQPQHF
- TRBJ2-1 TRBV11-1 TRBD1 CASSLEGASGEQFF
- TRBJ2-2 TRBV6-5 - CASSYRGTGELFF
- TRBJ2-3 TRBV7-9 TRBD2 CASSLAPTSGETDTQYF
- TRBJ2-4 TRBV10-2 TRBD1 CASSAGQGNVQYF
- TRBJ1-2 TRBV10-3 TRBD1 CAISGTGLNYGYTF
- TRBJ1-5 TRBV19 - CASSMWGDKQPQHF
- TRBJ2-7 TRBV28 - CASIPGGQVYEQYF
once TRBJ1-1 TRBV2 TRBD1 CASSEQGARTEAFF
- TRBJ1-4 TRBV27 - CASSPVVDRKNEKLFF
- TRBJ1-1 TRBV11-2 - CASSLVYVRNTEAFF
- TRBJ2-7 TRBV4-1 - CASSQRSGTPYEQYF
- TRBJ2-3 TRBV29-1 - CSVRTDTDTQYF
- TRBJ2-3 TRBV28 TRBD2 CASSLGGGGGRTDTQYF
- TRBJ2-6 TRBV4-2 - CASSPYLDRRGGGANVLTF
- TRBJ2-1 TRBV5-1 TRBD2 CASSLAGASGYNEQFF
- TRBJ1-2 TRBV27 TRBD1 CASSSRQGGFWHYGYTF
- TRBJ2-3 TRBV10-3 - CAISEIKRGTDTQYF
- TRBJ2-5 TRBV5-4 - CASSHLQTGKETQYF
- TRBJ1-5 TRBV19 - CASSISPQAGNQPQHF
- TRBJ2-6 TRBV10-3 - CAIRTRKGGEKAGANVLTF
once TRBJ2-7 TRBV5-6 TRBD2 CASSLRRTSGFYEQYF